This T cell receptor (beta chain) is from a study of blood T cell repertoires in COVID-19 (dated by TCRdb to 2020 to 2022). Broadly, across the study: Collaborator samples came from the United States, Italy and Spain and covered acute and convalescent phases of COVID-19. A freely available public database, intended as a resource for researchers studying the immune response to SARS-CoV-2, is where the repertoires were released. Deeply sampled blood TCRbeta repertoires from subjects exposed to, actively infected with, or recovered from COVID-19 were included in the dataset. The prospective study material was composed of cDNA or gDNA derived from T cells, B-cell-depleted T cells, or PBMCs. Where available, HLA class I and class II types were obtained from metadata supplied by the sample provider rather than from assay-based typing. A de-identified subject ID, COVID-19 status, age in years and sex were almost always included in the sample metadata. The samples were drawn from two sources: the first 160 participants of the ongoing ImmuneRACE study, and over 950 subjects contributed by 6 global collaborators. The research as a whole found: How much clinical and demographic metadata was included differed by source and by participant, and the metadata was provided uncurated.

TCRbeta CDR3 regions were amplified from genomic DNA using the immunoSEQ Assay, a bias-controlled multiplex PCR. Per the original workflow: The number of nucleated cells in each sample was estimated by amplification of reference gene primers within the assay. Sequence reads were collapsed and filtered to measure the absolute abundance of every unique TCRbeta CDR3 rearrangement. For each sample, productive Simpson clonality was calculated as the square root of Simpson's diversity index across productive rearrangements. Not all clones reach the TCRdb copy of this immuneACCESS table, which keeps in-frame sequences only. Checked studies attribute under half of the gap to unresolved V genes and leave the rest unexplained. The V and J calls and clone size were taken over from that table, and D and trimming were inferred from the DNA. This sample gives about 110,000 clones in total; approximately 78% of them show up just once. In total, the top ten clones hold 7% to 9.5% of the sample.

Whole blood was collected in K2EDTA tubes by collaborating institutions according to the institutions' own protocols. Collaborator samples were shipped for TCRbeta analysis as frozen whole blood, isolated PBMCs, or DNA extracted from either sample type. Reading from cysteine to phenylalanine, the CDR3 counts 13 amino acids. Only the CDR3 DNA is retained, 39 bases long and in frame from the first base. Remarks on this clone: Its specific antigen is unknown. No much larger clone exists at a distance of one base, and base qualities are not known.

The rearranged chain carries TRBV21-1 and TRBJ1-2; the table's D call, TRBD1, has no DNA check behind it. TRBV21-1 is tagged as a pseudogene. Sequencing used peripheral blood. The TCR originated in a man aged 70 or older with acute or convalescent COVID-19. The CDR3 reads CASSRTGLPGYTF. The sequenced DNA: TGTGCCAGCAGCAGGACAGGGCTTCCTGGCTACACCTTC.